This T cell receptor beta chain originates from a study of T cell repertoires in cytomegalovirus infection. Study-wide context: The authors used CMV epitopes that were HLA-C-restricted (recently identified) and HLA-B-restricted (well studied). Based on public TCR beta signatures, there were indications of CMV infection and of a matching HLA type.

At least ten counts were recorded for this clonotype. Its antigen is unknown. TCRdb reprocessed the reads with MiXCR, giving one entry per CDR3 protein. Among about 69,000 distinct CDR3 sequences, 25% to 30% were seen once, and the ten largest hold 59%. Study-wide results and limits: Using cumulative public TCR beta family frequency, the authors identified those who carried CMV together with the relevant HLA.

This CDR3 is built from 14 residues. Looked up from germline, CDR1 is MGHRA and CDR2 is YSYEKL. The V gene lost 4 bases and the J gene lost 6 bases, with 15 bases spanning the gap. The specimen was CD8+ T cells from cultured PBMCs, collected from culture after CMV antigen stimulation. The source of this sequence is a human donor in good health (CMV status not recorded). Some clones in this sample may be carry-over from other donors' samples. The chain couples TRBV4-1 to TRBJ1-1; possibly TRBD1 for D (5 bases). The DNA for the CDR3 is TGCGCCAGCAGCCGCCCGTCAGGGTTCCCTGAAGCTTTCTTT. Residues: CASSRPSGFPEAFF.